This T cell receptor beta chain was identified in a study of blood T cell repertoires in COVID-19. Across the whole study: The United States, Italy and Spain provided the acute and convalescent COVID-19 samples.

The V end was cut by 5 bases, the J end by 4 bases, with 14 bases between. CDR1 is SEHNR and CDR2 is FQNEAQ in the germline V gene (reference sequence). CDR3 length: 15 residues. Per the study methods: Amplifying reference gene primers gave estimates of nucleated cell counts. This table comes from immunoSEQ multiplex PCR, and its TCRdb copy is limited to in-frame clones, with some not included. The DNA was the basis for D and trimming; V, J and clone size are from that table. Among roughly 290,000 clones listed, around 90% were seen once. Input material: PBMCs or T cells enriched from blood (not recorded which). The sequence was collected from a young woman with acute COVID-19. The chain couples TRBV7-9 to TRBJ2-2, with TRBD1 as a possible D gene (7 bases). Here the CDR3 DNA reads TGTGCCAGCAGCATACGACAGGGAGGCACCGGGGAGCTGTTTTTT. Amino acids: CASSIRQGGTGELFF.